Following are 16 T cell receptor beta chains from one sample sequenced in a study of cytomegalovirus exposure and HLA in healthy donors. The PCR employed 60 Vbeta primers together with 13 Jbeta primers. Profiling relied on immunoSEQ multiplex PCR, and the TCRdb table lists in-frame clones only, not all of them. The sample includes 120,000 or so clones, about 68% of them seen just once. Sequenced: PBMCs. All receptors come from a middle-aged man in good health and CMV-seropositive.

The chain couples TRBV30 to TRBJ1-2, with TRBD1 identical over 10 bases. The CDR3 spans 12 residues. Germline CDR1 and CDR2: GTSNPN and SVGIG (reference sequence). J lost 5 bases, V lost 4 bases, and 1 base had no gene match. The CDR3 DNA is TGTGCCTGGATGGGACAGGGGTATGGCTACACCTTC. The encoded protein is CAWMGQGYGYTF.

The chain employs TRBV7-8 and TRBJ1-1, with D maybe TRBD1 (5 bases). Trimming pared 5 bases from V and 5 bases from J, leaving 15 bases between. There are 14 residues in the CDR3. Germline values: CDR1 SGHVS, CDR2 FQNEAQ. CDR3 loop: CASSPRVGETEAFF. The CDR3 nucleotides read TGTGCCAGCAGCCCCAGGGTCGGAGAGACTGAAGCTTTCTTT.

The rearrangement joins TRBV7-9 to TRBJ1-4; 7 nucleotides match TRBD1. The CDR3 contains 12 residues. V shed 3 bases, J shed 8 bases, and the junction held 0 bases outside the gene matches. Per the germline V gene, CDR1 is SEHNR and CDR2 is FQNEAQ (reference sequence). In nucleotides, the CDR3 is TGTGCCAGCAGCTTGGGACAGGAAAAACTGTTTTTT. This gives the protein CASSLGQEKLFF.

This clone was seen more than once but under ten times. The V call is TRBV2, the J call TRBJ2-7; 10 nucleotides match TRBD2. With V trimmed by 4 bases and J by 3 bases, 6 bases remained unmatched. The CDR3 loop spans 15 amino acids. Germline loops: CDR1 SNHLY, CDR2 FYNNEI. Here the CDR3 DNA reads TGTGCCAGCAGTGTCTCTAGCGGGAGTGACTACGAGCAGTACTTC. Protein sequence: CASSVSSGSDYEQYF. Full variable domain (rest looked up from reference TRBV2 and TRBJ2-7): EPEVTQTPSHQVTQMGQEVILRCVPISNHLYFYWYRQILGQKVEFLVSFYNNEISEKSEIFDDQFSVERPDGSNFTLKIRSTKLEDSAMYFCASSVSSGSDYEQYFGPGTRLTVT.

This clone has just one count. This rearrangement joins TRBV13 to TRBJ2-1, with 7 bases aligning to TRBD1. Germline CDR1 PRHDT, CDR2 FYEKMQ (reference sequence). V gave up 5 bases and J gave up 0 bases; unmatched junction bases: 4. The CDR3 loop spans 15 amino acids. The CDR3 region is CASSPRDSSYNEQFF. The DNA for the CDR3 is TGTGCCAGCAGCCCCCGGGACAGCTCCTACAATGAGCAGTTCTTC.

The chain uses TRBV6-5 and TRBJ1-4; TRBD1 agrees at 7 bases. Germline V gives CDR1 MNHEY, CDR2 SVGAGI. V was pared by 4 bases and J by 5 bases, with 10 bases of the junction left unmatched. CDR3 length: 16 amino acids. CDR3 sequence (DNA): TGTGCCAGCAGTTTCGATGACAGGGCAAGGAATGAAAAACTGTTTTTT. Translating gives CASSFDDRARNEKLFF.

This clone was picked up one time. The V call is TRBV7-2, the J call TRBJ1-1; D unresolved. Deletions cut 5 bases from V and 4 bases from J, with 17 bases between. Looked up from germline, CDR1 is SGHTA and CDR2 is FQGNSA. This CDR3 contains 15 residues. The CDR3 nucleotides read TGTGCCAGCAGCCCCCGTTTCGGGGAAAGCACTGAAGCTTTCTTT. Translation: CASSPRFGESTEAFF.

This CDR3 is CASRPRDKGWDTQYF. CDR3 bases: TGTGCCAGCAGACCCCGGGACAAGGGGTGGGATACGCAGTATTTT. The V and J genes are TRBV14 and TRBJ2-3, with D possibly TRBD1 on 6 matching bases. V shed 6 bases and J shed 6 bases, with 19 bases lying between them. This CDR3 comprises 15 residues. CDR1 and CDR2 from the germline V gene are SGHDN and FVKESK.

This chain uses TRBV27 with TRBJ2-7, with 10 bases matching TRBD1. V gave up 4 bases and J gave up 0 bases; unmatched junction bases: 9. In germline, CDR1 is MNHEY, CDR2 SMNVEV (reference sequence). The CDR3 loop spans 17 amino acids. DNA of the CDR3: TGTGCCAGCAGTTCCAAGAGGGGACAGGGGTCCTCCTACGAGCAGTACTTC. It yields the protein CASSSKRGQGSSYEQYF.

In this sample, this clone turned up once. The rearrangement uses TRBV19 and TRBJ1-4; TRBD1 matches 7 bases. The V segment lost 9 bases and the J segment 0 bases; nucleotides outside the gene matches: 10. CDR3 length: 16 residues. Per germline, CDR1 LNHDA and CDR2 SQIVND (reference sequence). DNA of the CDR3: TGTGCCAGCTCCAACGACAGGGTCGCAACTAATGAAAAACTGTTTTTT. Translated, it gives CASSNDRVATNEKLFF.

The rearrangement joins TRBV5-1 to TRBJ2-2; TRBD2 agrees at 8 bases. The V and J ends lost 1 base and 7 bases, in that order; junction bases with no gene match: 6. The length of the CDR3 is 15 residues. Germline lookup yields CDR1 SGHRS and CDR2 YFSETQ. CDR3 bases: TGCGCCAGCAGCTTGTCGGCGGGAGGTGGCGGGGAGCTGTTTTTT. Translation: CASSLSAGGGGELFF.

The chain recombines TRBV19 with TRBJ1-6; 8 bases agree with TRBD1. The length of the CDR3 is 14 residues. V lost 5 bases, J lost 9 bases, and 6 bases stayed unmatched. Looked up from germline, CDR1 is LNHDA and CDR2 is SQIVND (reference sequence). This CDR3 reads CASSLGQGGSPLHF. CDR3 nucleotides: TGTGCCAGTAGTCTCGGACAGGGAGGTTCACCCCTCCACTTT.

This chain links TRBV7-9 with TRBJ1-1; 7 bases line up with TRBD1. V shed 0 bases, J shed 5 bases, and the junction held 9 bases outside the gene matches. Germline assignment: CDR1 SEHNR and CDR2 FQNEAQ (reference sequence). The CDR3 spans 16 residues. CDR3 sequence: CASSLALTGTATEAFF. CDR3 sequence (DNA): TGTGCCAGCAGCTTAGCTTTGACAGGGACGGCGACTGAAGCTTTCTTT.

The genes are TRBV9 and TRBJ1-3; D unclear. Germline values: CDR1 SGDLS, CDR2 YYNGEE. The CDR3 loop spans 15 amino acids. V was pared by 0 bases and J by 4 bases, with 11 bases between. The DNA for the CDR3 is TGTGCCAGCAGCGTAGAGGCAGGCATGGGAAACACCATATATTTT. Its protein is CASSVEAGMGNTIYF.

The chain has TRBV9 and TRBJ2-2, with D unresolved. Germline loops: CDR1 SGDLS, CDR2 YYNGEE. This CDR3 has 15 amino acids. V shed 0 bases and J shed 2 bases, with 8 bases lying between them. CDR3 loop: CASSVVQSNTGELFF. The CDR3 DNA is TGTGCCAGCAGCGTAGTACAGAGTAACACCGGGGAGCTGTTTTTT.

The J gene is TRBJ2-2, the V gene TRBV27, with TRBD2 identical over 10 bases. The germline gives CDR1 MNHEY, CDR2 SMNVEV (reference sequence). This CDR3 comprises 17 residues. Trimming removed 4 bases from V and 6 bases from J; junction bases left unmatched: 11. CDR3 residues: CASSSGLARGGPGELFF. The CDR3 nucleotides are TGTGCCAGCAGTTCGGGACTAGCGAGGGGCGGGCCCGGGGAGCTGTTTTTT.